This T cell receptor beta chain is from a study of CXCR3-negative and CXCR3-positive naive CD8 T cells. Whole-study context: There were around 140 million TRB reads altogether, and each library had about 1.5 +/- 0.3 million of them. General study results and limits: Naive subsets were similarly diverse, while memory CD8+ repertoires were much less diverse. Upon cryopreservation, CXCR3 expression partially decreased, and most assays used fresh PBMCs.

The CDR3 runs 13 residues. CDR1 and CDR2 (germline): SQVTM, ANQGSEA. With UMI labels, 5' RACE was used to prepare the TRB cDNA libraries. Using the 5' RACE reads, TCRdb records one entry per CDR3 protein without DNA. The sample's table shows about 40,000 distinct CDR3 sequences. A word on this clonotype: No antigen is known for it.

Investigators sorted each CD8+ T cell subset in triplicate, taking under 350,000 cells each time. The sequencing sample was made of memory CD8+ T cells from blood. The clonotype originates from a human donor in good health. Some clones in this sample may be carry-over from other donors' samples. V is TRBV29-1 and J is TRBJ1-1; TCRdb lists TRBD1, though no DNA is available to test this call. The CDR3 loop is CSVEVAGSSEAFF.